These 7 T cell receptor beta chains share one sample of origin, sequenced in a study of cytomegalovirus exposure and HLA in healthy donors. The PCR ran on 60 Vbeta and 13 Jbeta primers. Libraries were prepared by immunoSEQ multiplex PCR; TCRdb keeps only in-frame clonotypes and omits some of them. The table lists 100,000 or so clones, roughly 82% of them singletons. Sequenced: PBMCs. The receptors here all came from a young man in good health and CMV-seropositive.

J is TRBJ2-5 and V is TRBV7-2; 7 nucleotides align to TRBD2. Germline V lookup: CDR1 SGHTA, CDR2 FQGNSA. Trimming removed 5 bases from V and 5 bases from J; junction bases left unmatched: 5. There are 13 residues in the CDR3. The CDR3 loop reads CASSGRAEETQYF. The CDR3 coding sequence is TGTGCCAGCAGCGGGAGGGCCGAGGAGACCCAGTACTTC.

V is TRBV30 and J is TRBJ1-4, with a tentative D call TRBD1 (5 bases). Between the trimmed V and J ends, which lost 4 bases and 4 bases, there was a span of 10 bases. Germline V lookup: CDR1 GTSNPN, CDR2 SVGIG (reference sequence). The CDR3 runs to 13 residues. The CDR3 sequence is CAWNTQVNEKLFF. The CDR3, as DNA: TGTGCCTGGAATACACAGGTTAATGAAAAACTGTTTTTT. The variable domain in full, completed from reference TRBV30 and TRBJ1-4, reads SQTIHQWPATLVQPVGSPLSLECTVEGTSNPNLYWYRQAAGRGLQLLFYSVGIGQISSEVPQNLSASRPQDRQFILSSKKLLLSDSGFYLCAWNTQVNEKLFFGSGTQLSVL.

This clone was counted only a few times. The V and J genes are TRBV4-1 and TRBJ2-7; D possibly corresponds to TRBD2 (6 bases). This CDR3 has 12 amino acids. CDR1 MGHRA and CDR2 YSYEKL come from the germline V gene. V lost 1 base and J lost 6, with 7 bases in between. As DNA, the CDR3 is TGCGCCAGCAGCCAAGGGAGGGGCGAGCAGTACTTC. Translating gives CASSQGRGEQYF.

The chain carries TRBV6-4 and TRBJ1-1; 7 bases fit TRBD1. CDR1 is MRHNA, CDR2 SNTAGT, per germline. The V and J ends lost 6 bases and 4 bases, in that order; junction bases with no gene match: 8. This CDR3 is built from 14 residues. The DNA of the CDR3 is TGTGCCAGCAGCGGACAGGCTTCGGGCACTGAAGCTTTCTTT. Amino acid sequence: CASSGQASGTEAFF.

Here the CDR3 DNA reads TGCGCCAGCAGCGGCGGGACAGGGACCGATGAGCAGTTCTTC. Its protein is CASSGGTGTDEQFF. J is TRBJ2-1 and V is TRBV5-1; TRBD1 matches 9 bases. Trimming took 4 bases from V and 8 from J; bases not matched to a gene: 7. The V gene's germline CDR1 is SGHRS and CDR2 YFSETQ. The CDR3 loop spans 14 amino acids.

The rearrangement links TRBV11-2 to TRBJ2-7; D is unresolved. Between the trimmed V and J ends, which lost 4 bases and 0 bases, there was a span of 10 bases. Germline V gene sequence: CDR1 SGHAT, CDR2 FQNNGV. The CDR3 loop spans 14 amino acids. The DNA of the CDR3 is TGTGCCAGCAGCTCCTCTTCCTTCTCCTACGAGCAGTACTTC. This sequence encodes CASSSSSFSYEQYF. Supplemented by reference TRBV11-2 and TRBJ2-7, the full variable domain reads EAGVAQSPRYKIIEKRQSVAFWCNPISGHATLYWYQQILGQGPKLLIQFQNNGVVDDSQLPKDRFSAERLKGVDSTLKIQPAKLEDSAVYLCASSSSSFSYEQYFGPGTRLTVT.

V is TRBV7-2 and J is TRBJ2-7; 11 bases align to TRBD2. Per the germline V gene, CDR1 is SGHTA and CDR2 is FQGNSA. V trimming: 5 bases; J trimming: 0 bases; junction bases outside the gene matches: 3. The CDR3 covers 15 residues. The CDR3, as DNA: TGTGCCAGCAGCCCGGGACTAGCGGTCTCCTACGAGCAGTACTTC. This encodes CASSPGLAVSYEQYF.